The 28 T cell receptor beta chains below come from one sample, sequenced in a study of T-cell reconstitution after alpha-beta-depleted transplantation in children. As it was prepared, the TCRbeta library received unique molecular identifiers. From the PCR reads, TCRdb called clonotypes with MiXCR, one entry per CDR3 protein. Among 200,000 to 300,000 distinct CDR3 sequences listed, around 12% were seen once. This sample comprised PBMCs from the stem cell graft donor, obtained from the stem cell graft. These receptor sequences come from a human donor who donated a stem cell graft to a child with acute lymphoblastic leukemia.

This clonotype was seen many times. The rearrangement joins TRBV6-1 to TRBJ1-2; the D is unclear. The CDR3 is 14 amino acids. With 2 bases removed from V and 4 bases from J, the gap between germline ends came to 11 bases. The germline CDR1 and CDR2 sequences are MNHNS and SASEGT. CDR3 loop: CASSESASAYGYTF. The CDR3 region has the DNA TGTGCCAGCAGTGAATCCGCCTCTGCCTATGGCTACACCTTC.

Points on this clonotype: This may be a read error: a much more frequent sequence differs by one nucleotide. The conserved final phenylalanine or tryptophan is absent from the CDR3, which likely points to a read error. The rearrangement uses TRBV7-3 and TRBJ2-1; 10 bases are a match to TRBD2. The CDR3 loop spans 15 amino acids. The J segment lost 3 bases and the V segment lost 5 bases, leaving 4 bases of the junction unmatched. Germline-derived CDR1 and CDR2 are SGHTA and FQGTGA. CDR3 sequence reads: CASSPTSGNYNEQFL. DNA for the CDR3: TGTGCCAGCAGCCCTACTAGCGGGAACTACAATGAGCAGTTCTTA.

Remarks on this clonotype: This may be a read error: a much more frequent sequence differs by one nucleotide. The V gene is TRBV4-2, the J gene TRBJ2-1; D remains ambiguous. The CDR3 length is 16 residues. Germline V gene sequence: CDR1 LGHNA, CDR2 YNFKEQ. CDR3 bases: TGTGCCAGCAGCCAAGTTGCCCCTCCGTCCTACAATGACCAGTTCTTC. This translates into CASSQVAPPSYNDQFF.

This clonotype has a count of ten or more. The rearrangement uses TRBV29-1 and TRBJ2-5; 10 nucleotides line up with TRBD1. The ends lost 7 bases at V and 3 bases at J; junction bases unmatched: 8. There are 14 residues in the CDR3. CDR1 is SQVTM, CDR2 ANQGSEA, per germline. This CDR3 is CSETPGQGKETQYF. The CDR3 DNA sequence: TGCAGCGAGACCCCGGGACAGGGGAAAGAGACCCAGTACTTC.

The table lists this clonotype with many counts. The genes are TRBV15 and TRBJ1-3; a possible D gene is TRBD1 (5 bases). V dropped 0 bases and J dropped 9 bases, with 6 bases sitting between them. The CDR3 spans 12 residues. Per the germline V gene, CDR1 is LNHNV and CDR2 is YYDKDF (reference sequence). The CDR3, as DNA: TGTGCCACCAGCAGAGATCAGGGCACCATATATTTT. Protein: CATSRDQGTIYF.

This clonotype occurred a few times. The CDR3 nucleotides read TGTGCCAGCAGCTCTAAACGGGGAAGTATTAATGAAAAACTGTTTTTT. It encodes CASSSKRGSINEKLFF. The chain recombines TRBV7-2 with TRBJ1-4; unclear D gene. V gave up 4 bases and J gave up 4 bases, with 16 bases separating them. The CDR3 loop spans 16 amino acids. Germline V gene sequence: CDR1 SGHTA, CDR2 FQGNSA.

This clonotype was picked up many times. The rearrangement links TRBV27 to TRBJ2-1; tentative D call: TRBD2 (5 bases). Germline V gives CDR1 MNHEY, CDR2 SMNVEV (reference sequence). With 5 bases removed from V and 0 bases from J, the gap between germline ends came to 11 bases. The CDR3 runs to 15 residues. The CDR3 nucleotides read TGTGCCAGCAGTACGGGATTTAGCTCCTACAATGAGCAGTTCTTC. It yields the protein CASSTGFSSYNEQFF.

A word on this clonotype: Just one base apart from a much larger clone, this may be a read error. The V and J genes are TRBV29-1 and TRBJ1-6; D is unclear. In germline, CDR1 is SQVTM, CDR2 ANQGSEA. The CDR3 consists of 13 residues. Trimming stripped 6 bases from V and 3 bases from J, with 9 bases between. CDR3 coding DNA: TGCAGCGTCAGACGGGACTATAATTCACCCCTCCACTTT. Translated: CSVRRDYNSPLHF.

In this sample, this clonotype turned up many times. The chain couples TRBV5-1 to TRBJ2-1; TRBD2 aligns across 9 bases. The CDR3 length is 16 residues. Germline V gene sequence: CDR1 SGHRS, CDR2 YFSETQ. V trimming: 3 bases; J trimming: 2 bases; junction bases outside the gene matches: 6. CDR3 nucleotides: TGCGCCAGCAGCTCCGATGGACTAGCGACCTACAATGAGCAGTTCTTC. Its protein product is CASSSDGLATYNEQFF. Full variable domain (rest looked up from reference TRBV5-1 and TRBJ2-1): KAGVTQTPRYLIKTRGQQVTLSCSPISGHRSVSWYQQTPGQGLQFLFEYFSETQRNKGNFPGRFSGRQFSNSRSEMNVSTLELGDSALYLCASSSDGLATYNEQFFGPGTRLTVL.

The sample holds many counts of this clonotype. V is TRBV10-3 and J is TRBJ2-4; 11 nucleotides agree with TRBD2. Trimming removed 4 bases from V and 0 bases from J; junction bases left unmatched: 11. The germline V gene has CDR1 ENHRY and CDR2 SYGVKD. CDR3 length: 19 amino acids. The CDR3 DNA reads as TGTGCCATCAGTGGCCAGACTAGCGGGACGGACGTAGCCAAAAACATTCAGTACTTC. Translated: CAISGQTSGTDVAKNIQYF.

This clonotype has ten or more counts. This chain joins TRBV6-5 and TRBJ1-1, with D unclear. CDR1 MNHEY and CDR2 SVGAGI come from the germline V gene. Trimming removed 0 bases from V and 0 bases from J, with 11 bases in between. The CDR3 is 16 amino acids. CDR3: CASSYSFAVMNTEAFF. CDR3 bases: TGTGCCAGCAGTTACTCGTTCGCGGTTATGAACACTGAAGCTTTCTTT.

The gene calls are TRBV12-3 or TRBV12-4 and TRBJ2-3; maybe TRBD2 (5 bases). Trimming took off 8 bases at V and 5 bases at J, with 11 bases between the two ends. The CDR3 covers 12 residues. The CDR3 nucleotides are TGTGCCAGCGGCCGGGCGGGAGATACGCAGTATTTT. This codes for CASGRAGDTQYF.

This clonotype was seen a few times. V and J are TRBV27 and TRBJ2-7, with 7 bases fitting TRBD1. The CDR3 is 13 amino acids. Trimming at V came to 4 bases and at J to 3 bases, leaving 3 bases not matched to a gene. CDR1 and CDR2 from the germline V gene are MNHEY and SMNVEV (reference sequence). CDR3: CASSSGQIYEQYF. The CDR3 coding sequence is TGTGCCAGCAGTTCGGGACAGATCTACGAGCAGTACTTC.

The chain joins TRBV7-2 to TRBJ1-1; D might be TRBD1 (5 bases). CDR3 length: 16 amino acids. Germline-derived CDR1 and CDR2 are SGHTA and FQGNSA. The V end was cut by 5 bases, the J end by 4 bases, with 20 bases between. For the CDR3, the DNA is TGTGCCAGCAGCGAATTGTTTACAGGACGGGGCACTGAAGCTTTCTTT. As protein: CASSELFTGRGTEAFF. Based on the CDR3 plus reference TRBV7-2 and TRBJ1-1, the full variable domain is GAGVSQSPSNKVTEKGKDVELRCDPISGHTALYWYRQSLGQGLEFLIYFQGNSAPDKSGLPSDRFSAERTGGSVSTLTIQRTQQEDSAVYLCASSELFTGRGTEAFFGQGTRLTVV.

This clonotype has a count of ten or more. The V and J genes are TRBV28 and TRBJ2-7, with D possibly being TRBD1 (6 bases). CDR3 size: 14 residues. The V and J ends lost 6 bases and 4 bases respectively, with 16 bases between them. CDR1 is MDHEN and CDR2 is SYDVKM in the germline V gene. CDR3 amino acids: CASRLQGEPYEQYF. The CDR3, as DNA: TGTGCCAGCAGGTTACAGGGTGAACCTTACGAGCAGTACTTC. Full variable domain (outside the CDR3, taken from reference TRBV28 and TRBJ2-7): DVKVTQSSRYLVKRTGEKVFLECVQDMDHENMFWYRQDPGLGLRLIYFSYDVKMKEKGDIPEGYSVSREKKERFSLILESASTNQTSMYLCASRLQGEPYEQYFGPGTRLTVT.

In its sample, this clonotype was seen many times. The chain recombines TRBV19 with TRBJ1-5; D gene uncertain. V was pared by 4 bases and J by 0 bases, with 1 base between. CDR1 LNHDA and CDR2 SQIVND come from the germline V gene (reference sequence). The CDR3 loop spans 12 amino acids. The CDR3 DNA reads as TGTGCCAGTAGTAATAGCAATCAGCCCCAGCATTTT. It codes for CASSNSNQPQHF.

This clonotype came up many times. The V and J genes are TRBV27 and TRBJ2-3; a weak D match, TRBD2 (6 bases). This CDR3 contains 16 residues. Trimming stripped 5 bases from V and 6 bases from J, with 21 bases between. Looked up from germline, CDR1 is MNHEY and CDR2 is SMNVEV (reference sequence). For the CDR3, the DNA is TGTGCCAGCAGTCCTCTTGCGGGATCTTTAAGGGATACGCAGTATTTT. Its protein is CASSPLAGSLRDTQYF.

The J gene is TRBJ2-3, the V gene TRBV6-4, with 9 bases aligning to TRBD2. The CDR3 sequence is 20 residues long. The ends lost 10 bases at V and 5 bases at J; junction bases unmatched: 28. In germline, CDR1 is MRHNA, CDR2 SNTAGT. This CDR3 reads CATKPASGESGGRAIDTQYF. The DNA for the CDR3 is TGTGCCACGAAACCAGCCTCAGGGGAGAGTGGCGGGAGGGCCATAGATACGCAGTATTTT.

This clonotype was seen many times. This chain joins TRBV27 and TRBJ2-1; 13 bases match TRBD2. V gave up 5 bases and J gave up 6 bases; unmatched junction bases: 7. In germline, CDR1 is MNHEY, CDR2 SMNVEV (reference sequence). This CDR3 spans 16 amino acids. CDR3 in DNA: TGTGCCAGCAGTCTAACGGGACTAGCGGGATTCAATGAGCAGTTCTTC. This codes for CASSLTGLAGFNEQFF.

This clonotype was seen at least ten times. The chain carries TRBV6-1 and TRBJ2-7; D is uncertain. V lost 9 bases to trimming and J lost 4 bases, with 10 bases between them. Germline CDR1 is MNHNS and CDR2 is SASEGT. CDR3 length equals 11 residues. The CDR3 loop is CASRISYEQYF. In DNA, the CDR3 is TGTGCCAGTCGGATTTCGTACGAGCAGTACTTC.

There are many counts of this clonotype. The CDR3 is CSAQQGTEKLFF. The CDR3 bases are TGCAGTGCTCAGCAGGGGACTGAAAAACTGTTTTTT. The genes are TRBV20-1 and TRBJ1-4; weak D call: TRBD1 (6 bases). Per the germline V gene, CDR1 is DFQATT and CDR2 is SNEGSKA (reference sequence). Between the trimmed V and J ends, which lost 5 bases and 7 bases, there was a span of 11 bases. This CDR3 is 12 amino acids long.

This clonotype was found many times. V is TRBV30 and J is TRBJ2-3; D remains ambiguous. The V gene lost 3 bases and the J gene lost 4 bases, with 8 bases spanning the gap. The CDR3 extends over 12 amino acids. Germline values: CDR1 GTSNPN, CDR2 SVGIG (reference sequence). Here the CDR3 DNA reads TGTGCCTGGAGCTCAGGACCAGATACGCAGTATTTT. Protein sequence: CAWSSGPDTQYF.

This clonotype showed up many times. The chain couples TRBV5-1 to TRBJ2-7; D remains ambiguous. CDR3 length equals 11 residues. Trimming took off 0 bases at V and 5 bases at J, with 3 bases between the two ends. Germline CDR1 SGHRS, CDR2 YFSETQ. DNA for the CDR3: TGCGCCAGCAGCTTGGAGCACGAGCAGTACTTC. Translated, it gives CASSLEHEQYF.

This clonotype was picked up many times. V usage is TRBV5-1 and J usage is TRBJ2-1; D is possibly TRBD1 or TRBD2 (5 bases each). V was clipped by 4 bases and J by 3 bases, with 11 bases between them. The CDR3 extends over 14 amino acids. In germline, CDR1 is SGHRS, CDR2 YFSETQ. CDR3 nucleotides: TGCGCCAGCAGCCCGGGACCCAACTACAATGAGCAGTTCTTC. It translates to CASSPGPNYNEQFF.

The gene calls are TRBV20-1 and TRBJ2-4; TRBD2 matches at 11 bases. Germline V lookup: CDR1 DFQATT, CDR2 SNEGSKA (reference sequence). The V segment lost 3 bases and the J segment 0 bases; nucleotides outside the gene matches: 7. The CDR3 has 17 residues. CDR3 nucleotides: TGCAGTGCTAGGACTAGCGGGGAGAAGCTAGCCAAAAACATTCAGTACTTC. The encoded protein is CSARTSGEKLAKNIQYF.

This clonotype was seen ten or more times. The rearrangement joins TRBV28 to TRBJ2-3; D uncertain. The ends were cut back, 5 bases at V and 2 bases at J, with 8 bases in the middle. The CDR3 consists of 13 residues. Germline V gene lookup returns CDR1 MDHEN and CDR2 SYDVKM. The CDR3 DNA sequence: TGTGCCAGCAGTAGCATCTCCACAGATACGCAGTATTTT. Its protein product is CASSSISTDTQYF.

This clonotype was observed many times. This CDR3 reads CSVEDLGAPPNYGYTF. The CDR3 bases are TGCAGCGTTGAAGATCTCGGAGCGCCTCCTAACTATGGCTACACCTTC. The chain has TRBV29-1 and TRBJ1-2, with D unresolved. This CDR3 has 16 amino acids. Germline loops: CDR1 SQVTM, CDR2 ANQGSEA. The V gene lost 0 bases and the J gene lost 0 bases, with 14 bases spanning the gap.

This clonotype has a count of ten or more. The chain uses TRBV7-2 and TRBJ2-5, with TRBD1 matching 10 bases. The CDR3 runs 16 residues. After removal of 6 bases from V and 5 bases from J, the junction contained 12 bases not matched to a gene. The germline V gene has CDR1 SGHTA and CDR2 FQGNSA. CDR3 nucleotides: TGTGCCAGCAGACTATTACCGGGACAGGGGCAGGAGACCCAGTACTTC. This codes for CASRLLPGQGQETQYF.